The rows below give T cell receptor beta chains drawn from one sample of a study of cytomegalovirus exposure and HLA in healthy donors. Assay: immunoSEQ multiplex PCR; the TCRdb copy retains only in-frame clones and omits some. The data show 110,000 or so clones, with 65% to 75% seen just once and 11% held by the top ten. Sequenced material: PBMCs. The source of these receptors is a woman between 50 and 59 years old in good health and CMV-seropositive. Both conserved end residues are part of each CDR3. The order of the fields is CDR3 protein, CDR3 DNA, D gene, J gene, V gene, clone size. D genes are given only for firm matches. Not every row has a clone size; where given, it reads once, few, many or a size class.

CAIRISTSGMGEQYF,TGTGCCATCAGGATCTCCACTAGCGGGATGGGCGAGCAGTACTTC,TRBD2,TRBJ2-7,TRBV10-3,-
CASSLAQVAEGGDTQYF,TGTGCCAGCAGCTTGGCCCAAGTAGCGGAGGGCGGAGATACGCAGTATTTT,-,TRBJ2-3,TRBV5-6,-
CASRSDRLPYGYTF,TGTGCCAGCAGATCGGACAGACTACCCTATGGCTACACCTTC,-,TRBJ1-2,TRBV6-5,-
CASSQMGQGNEQFF,TGTGCCAGCTCACAGATGGGACAGGGAAATGAGCAGTTCTTC,TRBD1,TRBJ2-1,TRBV18,-
CASSYQTGSNGEAFF,TGTGCCAGCAGCTACCAGACAGGCTCCAACGGTGAAGCTTTCTTT,-,TRBJ1-1,TRBV5-4,-
CASSRTLNSNQPQHF,TGTGCCAGTAGTCGGACATTAAATAGCAATCAGCCCCAGCATTTT,-,TRBJ1-5,TRBV19,-
CAYTAHGTDGYTF,TGTGCCTACACAGCCCATGGTACTGATGGCTACACCTTC,-,TRBJ1-2,TRBV28,-
CSVKTGQGFNEQFF,TGCAGCGTAAAGACGGGACAGGGATTCAATGAGCAGTTCTTC,TRBD1,TRBJ2-1,TRBV29-1,-
CAWSAGQGQGGLKLFF,TGTGCCTGGAGTGCCGGACAGGGCCAAGGGGGTTTGAAACTGTTTTTT,TRBD1,TRBJ1-4,TRBV30,-
CASSPQRSEVDTDTQYF,TGTGCCAGCAGCCCCCAAAGATCGGAGGTTGACACAGATACGCAGTATTTT,-,TRBJ2-3,TRBV9,-
CASSPMQGLAGEQYF,TGTGCCAGCAGTCCGATGCAGGGACTAGCGGGCGAGCAGTACTTC,TRBD2,TRBJ2-7,TRBV28,-
CASSSGTDTQYF,TGTGCCAGCAGTTCCGGCACAGATACGCAGTATTTT,-,TRBJ2-3,TRBV6-5,-
CASSQDGPSGVTGELFF,TGCGCCAGCAGCCAAGATGGGCCTAGCGGTGTGACCGGGGAGCTGTTTTTT,TRBD2,TRBJ2-2,TRBV4-3,-
CASSWDSRGFTDTQYF,TGCGCCAGCAGCTGGGACTCGCGGGGCTTCACAGATACGCAGTATTTT,-,TRBJ2-3,TRBV5-1,-
CASSKRRDRVNSPLHF,TGTGCCAGCAGCAAAAGAAGAGACAGGGTTAATTCACCCCTCCACTTT,TRBD1,TRBJ1-6,TRBV11-3,-
CASSPAGTRVEQFF,TGTGCCAGCAGCCCGGCCGGGACTAGGGTTGAGCAGTTCTTC,TRBD2,TRBJ2-1,TRBV7-7,few
CASGHEQYF,TGTGCCAGCGGGCACGAGCAGTACTTC,-,TRBJ2-7,TRBV7-2,-